A single sample gave rise to the 25 T cell receptor beta chains below, sequenced in a study of T cells in Graves' hyperthyroidism and ophthalmopathy (dated by TCRdb to about 2019). The library came from multiplex PCR. This sample was sequenced with an Illumina HiSeq 2000. The TCR beta CDR3 regions were amplified from RNA transcripts. The first round of RT-PCR for the TCR CDR3 was performed with the HTBI primer set and the Qiagen OneStep RT-PCR kit. TCRdb took the public reads, trimmed them with fastp at Q25, ran MiXCR for clone calling and kept in-frame beta chains. Here each entry gathers all rows of one CDR3 protein and keeps the most common genes and DNA. This sample lists fewer than 450,000 distinct CDR3 sequences; 15% were detected once. The ten largest clonotypes hold around 20% of the sample. Specimen: blood. The receptors shown here come from a woman aged 55-70 years with Graves' ophthalmopathy.

This clonotype has at least ten counts. The chain joins TRBV20-1 to TRBJ2-2, with TRBD1 as a possible D gene (5 bases). The CDR3 is 16 amino acids. The germline V gene encodes CDR1 DFQATT and CDR2 SNEGSKA (reference sequence). V lost 2 bases to trimming and J lost 1 base, with 14 bases between them. The CDR3 DNA is TGCAGTGCTAGAAGGATCCGCCAGGGGAACACCGGGGAGCTGTTTTTT. It translates to CSARRIRQGNTGELFF.

The rearrangement links TRBV7-7 to TRBJ2-2, with D possibly TRBD1 on 5 matching bases. With 1 base removed from V and 4 bases from J, the gap between germline ends came to 10 bases. Germline CDR1 is SSHAT and CDR2 is FNYEAQ (reference sequence). This CDR3 contains 15 residues. The CDR3 region has the DNA TGTGCCAGCAGCTTAGATGGGGCTTTCACCGGGGAGCTGTTTTTT. It translates to CASSLDGAFTGELFF.

At least ten counts were recorded for this clonotype. The genes are TRBV7-6 and TRBJ2-1; 13 bases are shared with TRBD2. Germline trimming cut 1 base from V and 8 bases from J; bases unmatched to any gene: 11. The CDR3 contains 18 residues. The germline gives CDR1 SGHVS, CDR2 FNYEAQ. This chain's CDR3 is CASSLEPRTSGSSDEQFF. The CDR3 DNA reads as TGTGCCAGCAGCTTAGAACCCCGGACTAGCGGGAGCTCGGATGAGCAGTTCTTC.

CDR3 nucleotide sequence: TGTGCCAGCAGACCCTCCCCAGGGATTTTGCGATCACCCCTCCACTTT. This codes for CASRPSPGILRSPLHF. J is TRBJ1-6 and V is TRBV6-1; a weak D match, TRBD1 (5 bases). V lost 6 bases and J 10 bases, leaving 22 bases between the germline ends. The CDR3 totals 16 residues. The germline V gene encodes CDR1 MNHNS and CDR2 SASEGT.

In its sample, this clonotype was seen many times. V and J are TRBV28 and TRBJ1-1, with D unclear. This CDR3 spans 12 amino acids. Germline V gene data show CDR1 as MDHEN and CDR2 as SYDVKM. Trimming left V 2 bases short and J 3 bases short, with 4 bases between. CDR3 in DNA: TGTGCCAGCAGTTTACTAGACACTGAAGCTTTCTTT. The encoded protein is CASSLLDTEAFF.

This clonotype was observed many times. The chain carries TRBV20-1 and TRBJ2-1, with TRBD2 identical over 7 bases. CDR1 and CDR2 (germline): DFQATT, SNEGSKA (reference sequence). This CDR3 has 13 residues. The CDR3: CSVGGREYNEQFF. The CDR3 coding sequence is TGCAGCGTGGGAGGGCGGGAGTACAATGAGCAGTTCTTC.

This clonotype has a count of ten or more. J is TRBJ2-2 and V is TRBV29-1; D unresolved. Trimming shortened V by 4 bases and J by 1 base, and 10 bases separated the two germline ends. This CDR3 has 14 residues. CDR1 and CDR2 (germline): SQVTM, ANQGSEA. CDR3 sequence: CSVGQQRNTGELFF. The CDR3 DNA sequence: TGCAGCGTTGGTCAGCAACGGAACACCGGGGAGCTGTTTTTT.

The chain combines TRBV25-1 with TRBJ2-1; 9 bases are a match to TRBD2. This CDR3 is built from 15 residues. Trimming took 0 bases from V and 10 from J; bases not matched to a gene: 7. In germline, CDR1 is MGHDK, CDR2 SYGVNS. CDR3 region: CASSEYSLAGLEQFF. The CDR3 coding sequence is TGTGCCAGCAGTGAATATTCGCTAGCGGGATTAGAGCAGTTCTTC.

The table lists this clonotype with many counts. The chain links TRBV24-1 to TRBJ1-4, with D perhaps TRBD1 (6 bases). There are 13 residues in the CDR3. V was pared by 10 bases and J by 5 bases, with 13 bases between. Germline V gene lookup returns CDR1 KGHDR and CDR2 SFDVKD. The CDR3 reads CATSTGLNEKLFF. Written as DNA, the CDR3 is TGTGCCACATCAACAGGGTTGAATGAAAAACTGTTTTTT.

This clonotype was detected a few times. The chain carries TRBV6-1 and TRBJ2-7, with 9 bases fitting TRBD2. The CDR3 runs to 15 residues. J gave up 6 bases and V 4 bases, and 10 bases lay outside the gene matches. The germline CDR1 and CDR2 sequences are MNHNS and SASEGT. CDR3 nucleotides: TGTGCCAGCAGTGGTGCCGGGACTAGCTTCGTCGAGCAGTACTTC. Translation gives CASSGAGTSFVEQYF.

This sequence joins TRBV4-2 and TRBJ1-3; D gene unclear. The germline V and J ends were trimmed by 1 base and 10 bases, with 8 bases remaining between them. The CDR3 sequence is 12 residues long. Germline CDR1 and CDR2: LGHNA and YNFKEQ. The CDR3 DNA reads TGTGCCAGCAGCCAAGGGTTGAGAACCATATATTTT. This translates into CASSQGLRTIYF.

The rearrangement joins TRBV18 to TRBJ1-4; D call uncertain. CDR3 length: 15 residues. The germline gives CDR1 KGHSH, CDR2 LQKENI. Between the trimmed V and J ends, which lost 3 bases and 0 bases, there was a span of 8 bases. The CDR3 DNA is TGTGCCAGCTCACCCGCACCCTCAACTAATGAAAAACTGTTTTTT. Translation: CASSPAPSTNEKLFF.

The chain uses TRBV7-2 and TRBJ1-2; no clear D gene. This CDR3 comprises 15 residues. Trimming stripped 1 base from V and 4 bases from J, with 13 bases between. Germline V gives CDR1 SGHTA, CDR2 FQGNSA. The CDR3 loop reads CASSLVEGWSYGYTF. Written as DNA, the CDR3 is TGTGCCAGCAGCTTAGTTGAGGGATGGAGCTATGGCTACACCTTC.

The CDR3 protein is CASTHRELNTEAFF. CDR3 sequence (DNA): TGTGCCAGCACCCACAGAGAATTGAACACTGAAGCTTTCTTT. V and J are TRBV12-3 or TRBV12-4 and TRBJ1-1, with D hard to call. V was cut by 7 bases and J by 0 bases, with 12 bases left in between. The CDR3 length is 14 residues.

Many counts were recorded for this clonotype. The chain joins TRBV13 to TRBJ2-2; no clear D gene. V lost 1 base, J lost 7 bases, and 7 bases lay in between. The CDR3 sequence is 13 residues long. In germline, CDR1 is PRHDT, CDR2 FYEKMQ (reference sequence). The CDR3 protein is CASSLVVSGELFF. CDR3 in DNA: TGTGCCAGCAGCTTAGTAGTGAGCGGGGAGCTGTTTTTT.

This clonotype was counted many times. The chain carries TRBV11-1 and TRBJ2-1; TRBD2 matches 12 bases. CDR3 length: 17 amino acids. The germline gives CDR1 SGHAT, CDR2 FQDESV (reference sequence). J gave up 0 bases and V 5 bases, and 5 bases lay outside the gene matches. CDR3 region: CASSPGTSGPSYNEQFF. CDR3 coding DNA: TGTGCCAGCAGCCCAGGGACTAGCGGGCCCTCCTACAATGAGCAGTTCTTC.

This clonotype appeared many times. The chain joins TRBV2 to TRBJ2-1; 9 nucleotides line up with TRBD2. The CDR3 has 17 residues. Germline assignment: CDR1 SNHLY and CDR2 FYNNEI. V trimming: 7 bases; J trimming: 0 bases; junction bases outside the gene matches: 10. The CDR3 DNA sequence: TGTGCCAGCATGCGGGAGGGCCTTTTCTACTCCTACAATGAGCAGTTCTTC. Protein sequence: CASMREGLFYSYNEQFF.

This clonotype was seen at least ten times. The chain has TRBV29-1 and TRBJ2-1, with D possibly TRBD2 on 5 matching bases. Germline V lookup: CDR1 SQVTM, CDR2 ANQGSEA. V was shortened by 8 bases and J by 7 bases, with 21 bases between the two germline ends. The CDR3 has 14 residues. CDR3 region: CSSSSGTGMNEQFF. The DNA for the CDR3 is TGCAGCTCTAGTTCAGGAACCGGGATGAATGAGCAGTTCTTC.

This clonotype was counted many times. The genes are TRBV12-3 or TRBV12-4 and TRBJ2-5; D gene ambiguous. The CDR3 consists of 16 residues. Between the trimmed V and J ends, which lost 8 bases and 5 bases, there was a span of 24 bases. The CDR3 DNA reads TGTGCCAGCCCCGGGCTAGACAAGAGAAGTCTTGAGACCCAGTACTTC. Translating gives CASPGLDKRSLETQYF.

This clonotype has more than one count but fewer than ten. The chain joins TRBV12-3 or TRBV12-4 to TRBJ2-5, with 7 bases aligning to TRBD2. CDR3 length: 13 amino acids. The J segment lost 4 bases and the V segment lost 10 bases, leaving 9 bases of the junction unmatched. The CDR3 DNA is TGTGCCACCAGACTCGGGAGGCGAGAGACCCAGTACTTC. The encoded protein is CATRLGRRETQYF.

The chain carries TRBV7-3 and TRBJ2-2; no reliable D call. This CDR3 spans 15 amino acids. In germline, CDR1 is SGHTA, CDR2 FQGTGA. V lost 4 bases to trimming and J lost 0 bases, with 9 bases between them. The CDR3 region is CASSSLDANTGELFF. CDR3 in DNA: TGTGCCAGCAGCTCCCTAGACGCGAACACCGGGGAGCTGTTTTTT. Full variable domain (missing parts from reference TRBV7-3 and TRBJ2-2): GAGVSQTPSNKVTEKGKYVELRCDPISGHTALYWYRQSLGQGPEFLIYFQGTGAADDSGLPNDRFFAVRPEGSVSTLKIQRTERGDSAVYLCASSSLDANTGELFFGEGSRLTVL.

This clonotype was found a few times. The chain combines TRBV6-1 with TRBJ2-7; 7 nucleotides match TRBD1. Germline V gene sequence: CDR1 MNHNS, CDR2 SASEGT. The CDR3 is 14 amino acids. V gave up 6 bases and J gave up 0 bases; unmatched junction bases: 5. The CDR3 is CASREQGTSYEQYF. The CDR3 DNA reads as TGTGCCAGCAGGGAACAGGGGACCTCCTACGAGCAGTACTTC.

This clonotype was observed many times. This chain links TRBV30 with TRBJ1-5; the D gene is possibly TRBD1 (5 bases). Germline V gene lookup returns CDR1 GTSNPN and CDR2 SVGIG (reference sequence). The V gene lost 5 bases and the J gene lost 6 bases, with 11 bases spanning the gap. This CDR3 region has 12 residues. CDR3 sequence reads: CAWSRGSQPQHF. In DNA, the CDR3 is TGTGCCTGGTCGAGGGGTTCTCAGCCCCAGCATTTT.

This clonotype was recorded only once. The rearrangement links TRBV3-1 to TRBJ2-1, with 13 bases aligning to TRBD2. This CDR3 has 14 residues. V dropped 5 bases and J dropped 8; count of bases not matched to a gene: 3. The germline CDR1 and CDR2 sequences are LGHDT and YNNKEL (reference sequence). The CDR3 sequence is CASSILAGGHEQFF. CDR3 nucleotides: TGTGCCAGCAGCATACTAGCGGGAGGGCATGAGCAGTTCTTC.

This clonotype appeared many times. This chain uses TRBV6-1 with TRBJ2-1; unclear D gene. Trimming stripped 4 bases from V and 0 bases from J, with 10 bases between. Germline V gives CDR1 MNHNS, CDR2 SASEGT. The CDR3 has 15 residues. CDR3 sequence: CASSGGRNSYNEQFF. CDR3 nucleotides: TGTGCCAGCAGTGGTGGCAGGAACTCCTACAATGAGCAGTTCTTC.